A single sample is the source of the 20 T cell receptor beta chains below, sequenced in a study of PD-1 blockade in classical Hodgkin lymphoma. Only in-frame clones appear in the TCRdb table, and some are missing; sequencing was by immunoSEQ multiplex PCR. The data hold 45,000 or so clones, with about 90% observed a single time. Every patient experienced relapse after autologous stem cell transplantation, and brentuximab vedotin exposure varied. The input for sequencing was peripheral blood mononuclear cells (PBMCs), taken at baseline. The receptor source for this set is a human donor with classical Hodgkin lymphoma.

The rearrangement joins TRBV9 to TRBJ2-2; the match to TRBD1 covers 8 bases. This CDR3 is 16 amino acids long. V dropped 3 bases and J dropped 2; count of bases not matched to a gene: 6. The germline CDR1 and CDR2 sequences are SGDLS and YYNGEE. The CDR3 region has the DNA TGTGCCAGCAGCGACTCACAGGGGGTTAACACCGGGGAGCTGTTTTTT. This sequence encodes CASSDSQGVNTGELFF.

The V call is TRBV27, the J call TRBJ2-5; 11 nucleotides match TRBD1. The CDR3 spans 14 residues. Trimming took 3 bases from V and 4 from J; bases not matched to a gene: 1. Looked up from germline, CDR1 is MNHEY and CDR2 is SMNVEV (reference sequence). CDR3 sequence (DNA): TGTGCCAGCAGTTTCGGGACAGGGGGAGAGACCCAGTACTTC. Translated, it gives CASSFGTGGETQYF.

This rearrangement joins TRBV7-9 to TRBJ1-2; D call uncertain. Germline lookup yields CDR1 SEHNR and CDR2 FQNEAQ (reference sequence). Trimming pared 1 base from V and 8 bases from J, leaving 8 bases between. CDR3 length: 12 amino acids. The chain's CDR3 is CASSLVRGGYTF. The CDR3 nucleotides read TGTGCCAGCAGCTTAGTTCGTGGGGGCTACACCTTC.

This chain connects TRBV4-3 to TRBJ2-6; D ambiguous. The CDR3 loop spans 17 amino acids. V lost 0 bases and J 0 bases, leaving 9 bases between the germline ends. Germline CDR1 and CDR2: LGHNA and YSLEER. The CDR3 is CASSQERVPSGANVLTF. CDR3 DNA: TGCGCCAGCAGCCAAGAACGGGTCCCCTCTGGGGCCAACGTCCTGACTTTC.

The chain employs TRBV9 and TRBJ2-1; D gene ambiguous. CDR3 size: 13 residues. V was cut by 0 bases and J by 4 bases, with 5 bases left in between. Per germline, CDR1 SGDLS and CDR2 YYNGEE. Written as DNA, the CDR3 is TGTGCCAGCAGCGTAGACCCTTACAATGAGCAGTTCTTC. Protein product: CASSVDPYNEQFF.

The chain is built from TRBV28 and TRBJ1-5; tentative D call: TRBD1 (6 bases). Germline CDR1 and CDR2: MDHEN and SYDVKM. V was cut by 6 bases and J by 3 bases, with 15 bases left in between. This CDR3 contains 15 residues. CDR3 coding DNA: TGTGCCAGCAGGGCCCCAGGGGCAAACAATCAGCCCCAGCATTTT. Its translation is CASRAPGANNQPQHF.

The V and J genes are TRBV7-6 and TRBJ1-3, with unresolved D. The CDR3 has 18 residues. Germline lookup yields CDR1 SGHVS and CDR2 FNYEAQ. With 2 bases removed from V and 0 bases from J, the gap between germline ends came to 17 bases. The CDR3 DNA reads as TGTGCCAGCAGCTTACTTCCGACGGCCACCAGCTCTGGAAACACCATATATTTT. Encoded protein: CASSLLPTATSSGNTIYF. The whole variable domain, remainder taken from reference TRBV7-6 and TRBJ1-3, is GAGVSQSPRYKVTKRGQDVALRCDPISGHVSLYWYRQALGQGPEFLTYFNYEAQQDKSGLPNDRFSAERPEGSISTLTIQRTEQRDSAMYRCASSLLPTATSSGNTIYFGEGSWLTVV.

The chain carries TRBV19 and TRBJ2-7; D not resolved. The CDR3 is made up of 15 amino acids. CDR1 is LNHDA and CDR2 is SQIVND in the germline V gene (reference sequence). V was trimmed by 6 bases and J by 5 bases, leaving 20 bases between them. The chain's CDR3 is CASRPPRARPDEQYF. CDR3 nucleotide sequence: TGTGCCAGTAGACCCCCCCGGGCCCGTCCCGACGAGCAGTACTTC. The full variable domain, rest sourced from reference TRBV19 and TRBJ2-7, is DGGITQSPKYLFRKEGQNVTLSCEQNLNHDAMYWYRQDPGQGLRLIYYSQIVNDFQKGDIAEGYSVSREKKESFPLTVTSAQKNPTAFYLCASRPPRARPDEQYFGPGTRLTVT.

The rearrangement links TRBV9 to TRBJ2-1; D gene ambiguous. The CDR3 has 14 amino acids. CDR1 is SGDLS, CDR2 YYNGEE, per germline. V was cut by 0 bases and J by 8 bases, with 12 bases left in between. The CDR3 region has the DNA TGTGCCAGCAGCGTAGCTACACGAGGTTATGAGCAGTTCTTC. Encoded protein: CASSVATRGYEQFF.

The J gene is TRBJ1-2, the V gene TRBV28; D is possibly TRBD1 (5 bases). CDR1 and CDR2 (germline): MDHEN, SYDVKM. The CDR3 is made up of 12 amino acids. V was clipped by 8 bases and J by 2 bases, with 9 bases between them. CDR3 residues: CASGGPNYGYTF. The CDR3 DNA reads TGTGCCAGCGGGGGACCGAACTATGGCTACACCTTC.

The genes are TRBV19 and TRBJ1-3, with a weak D call TRBD1 (6 bases). The CDR3 has 14 amino acids. Looked up from germline, CDR1 is LNHDA and CDR2 is SQIVND (reference sequence). Deletions cut 5 bases from V and 4 bases from J, with 12 bases between. The CDR3 spells CASSPRTEGNTIYF. CDR3 bases: TGTGCCAGTAGTCCCAGGACAGAAGGAAACACCATATATTTT.

The chain uses TRBV28 and TRBJ1-5, with 9 bases fitting TRBD1. The CDR3 spans 19 residues. Germline V gene lookup returns CDR1 MDHEN and CDR2 SYDVKM. Unmatched junction bases numbered 18, after V lost 6 bases and J lost 3 bases. This CDR3 is CASRRKRWGQGGFNQPQHF. CDR3 in DNA: TGTGCCAGCAGACGAAAGCGTTGGGGACAGGGAGGATTCAATCAGCCCCAGCATTTT.

This clone has a single count. The chain carries TRBV29-1 and TRBJ2-4; 7 bases align to TRBD1. With 4 bases clipped from V and 2 bases from J, the junction kept 8 bases outside the gene matches. The germline gives CDR1 SQVTM, CDR2 ANQGSEA. The CDR3 sequence is 15 residues long. CDR3 coding DNA: TGCAGCGTTGGGGCAGGGGGTACCACCAAAAACATTCAGTACTTC. It yields the protein CSVGAGGTTKNIQYF.

The chain combines TRBV15 with TRBJ2-7; TRBD1 agrees at 11 bases. Trimming took 6 bases from V and 7 from J; bases not matched to a gene: 8. Germline V CDR1 and CDR2: LNHNV, YYDKDF (reference sequence). CDR3 size: 14 residues. CDR3 residues: CATRDRGRLREQYF. Written as DNA, the CDR3 is TGTGCCACCAGGGACAGGGGGCGACTTCGGGAGCAGTACTTC.

The V call is TRBV4-2, the J call TRBJ1-4; D unclear. Between the trimmed V and J ends, which lost 0 bases and 8 bases, there was a span of 7 bases. The CDR3 runs to 13 residues. CDR1 is LGHNA, CDR2 YNFKEQ, per germline. CDR3 amino acids: CASSQEDNEKLFF. CDR3 in DNA: TGTGCCAGCAGCCAAGAAGACAACGAAAAACTGTTTTTT.

This clone was recorded once. The V and J genes are TRBV4-1 and TRBJ2-7; D not resolved. The CDR3 is 14 amino acids. Looked up from germline, CDR1 is MGHRA and CDR2 is YSYEKL. Deletions cut 0 bases from V and 3 bases from J, with 9 bases between. This CDR3 is CASSQEPYNYEQYF. In nucleotides, the CDR3 is TGCGCCAGCAGCCAAGAACCCTATAACTACGAGCAGTACTTC.

This sequence joins TRBV5-1 and TRBJ2-1; D gene ambiguous. The germline V gene encodes CDR1 SGHRS and CDR2 YFSETQ. Trimming took 0 bases from V and 9 from J, leaving 19 bases between them. The CDR3 is 16 residues long. The CDR3 DNA is TGCGCCAGCAGCTTGGACAATTGGGTGTACAGTGTTGAGCAGTTCTTC. It specifies CASSLDNWVYSVEQFF.

V gene TRBV6-4 combines with J gene TRBJ2-1; TRBD2 agrees at 15 bases. V was pared by 3 bases and J by 10 bases, with 7 bases of the junction left unmatched. Germline V gives CDR1 MRHNA, CDR2 SNTAGT. The CDR3 covers 16 residues. The CDR3 nucleotides are TGTGCCAGCAGTGAAGCCCCCGGGACTAGCGGGGGGGAGCAGTTCTTC. Residues: CASSEAPGTSGGEQFF.

The chain uses TRBV5-4 and TRBJ2-5, with 7 nucleotides matching TRBD1. J was trimmed by 1 base and V by 4 bases; bases with no gene match: 4. Germline CDR1 SGHNT, CDR2 YYREEE (reference sequence). The CDR3 is 14 residues long. The CDR3 sequence is CASSHGTAQETQYF. The CDR3 DNA reads as TGTGCCAGCAGCCACGGGACAGCCCAAGAGACCCAGTACTTC.

J is TRBJ2-5 and V is TRBV7-6; D possibly corresponds to TRBD2 (7 bases). The CDR3 consists of 14 residues. Germline assignment: CDR1 SGHVS and CDR2 FNYEAQ. V was pared by 1 base and J by 5 bases, with 11 bases between. CDR3 amino acids: CASSLEGGVETQYF. CDR3 coding DNA: TGTGCCAGCAGCTTAGAGGGGGGGGTGGAGACCCAGTACTTC.